This TCR beta chain was sequenced during a study of T cells after posttransplantation cyclophosphamide. General study results and limits: TRB clonality was highly associated with recipient CMV seropositivity and reactivation.

Turning to this clone: What it recognizes is unknown.

Assay: immunoSEQ multiplex PCR; the TCRdb copy retains only in-frame clones and omits some. The data show around 34,000 clones, with none appearing a single time. Germline V lookup: CDR1 PRHDT, CDR2 FYEKMQ (reference sequence). V lost 0 bases and J lost 2, with 10 bases in between. The CDR3 covers 15 residues. The related graft donor's blood sample was taken on the day of bone marrow donation. The V and J genes are TRBV13 and TRBJ2-5; D perhaps matches TRBD1 (5 bases). The receptor's source is a woman aged 45-60 years in good health and a related stem cell transplant donor. The source material was PBMCs. CDR3 DNA sequence: TGTGCCAGCAGCTTAGGGGCAGGGCGGCAAGAGACCCAGTACTTC. Its protein product is CASSLGAGRQETQYF.